Listed below are T cell receptor beta chains from one sample, sequenced in a study of blood T cell repertoires in COVID-19. Only in-frame clones appear in the TCRdb table, and some are missing; sequencing was by immunoSEQ multiplex PCR. The sample records approximately 90,000 clones, more than 65% being singletons. Sequences were obtained from peripheral blood. The receptors stem from a man older than 75 with active or convalescent COVID-19. Each CDR3 is given with its conserved first and last residue. D genes are given only for firm matches. Rows may omit the clone size; those that give it use once, few, many or a size class.

-	TRBJ1-5	TRBV27	-	CASSLGGASNQPQHF	TGTGCCAGCAGTTTAGGGGGGGCTAGCAATCAGCCCCAGCATTTT
-	TRBJ1-2	TRBV5-1	-	CASSGIGGTNYGYTF	TGCGCCAGCAGCGGTATAGGGGGAACTAACTATGGCTACACCTTC
-	TRBJ2-1	TRBV5-1	TRBD2	CASSLAAGRGVSSYNEQFF	TGCGCCAGCAGCTTGGCCGCGGGACGGGGGGTGAGCTCCTACAATGAGCAGTTCTTC
-	TRBJ1-4	TRBV5-1	-	CASSLGTVNEKLFF	TGCGCCAGCAGCTTGGGAACAGTTAATGAAAAACTGTTTTTT
once	TRBJ1-2	TRBV28	-	CASSISRGIYGYTF	TGTGCCAGCAGTATTTCCAGGGGAATCTATGGCTACACCTTC
-	TRBJ1-5	TRBV29-1	-	CSVEIQGSQHF	TGCAGCGTTGAGATTCAGGGATCTCAGCATTTT
-	TRBJ2-2	TRBV5-1	-	CASSFSTNTGELFF	TGCGCCAGCAGCTTCAGTACGAACACCGGGGAGCTGTTTTTT
-	TRBJ1-5	TRBV19	-	CASMGPVRNQPQHF	TGTGCCAGTATGGGGCCCGTACGCAATCAGCCCCAGCATTTT
once	TRBJ1-2	TRBV7-9	TRBD1	CASSLATGASYGYTF	TGTGCCAGCAGCTTAGCGACAGGGGCTTCCTATGGCTACACCTTC
few	TRBJ1-5	TRBV27	-	CASSWSGKGDQPQHF	TGTGCCAGCAGTTGGTCCGGGAAGGGAGATCAGCCCCAGCATTTT
-	TRBJ1-4	TRBV28	TRBD1	CASSQGQAEKLFF	TGTGCCAGCAGCCAGGGACAGGCTGAGAAACTGTTTTTT
-	TRBJ1-4	TRBV28	TRBD1	CASSYDRGPDEKLFF	TGTGCCAGCAGTTACGACAGGGGGCCAGATGAAAAACTGTTTTTT
once	TRBJ2-3	TRBV5-4	-	CASSLDPMSGTQYF	TGTGCCAGCAGCTTGGACCCTATGTCTGGTACGCAGTATTTT
-	TRBJ1-2	TRBV5-5	TRBD1	CASSFSGGLGAHYGYTF	TGTGCCAGCAGCTTCTCAGGGGGGCTCGGGGCACACTATGGCTACACCTTC
-	TRBJ2-3	TRBV6-5	TRBD1	CASRKTGSTDTQYF	TGTGCCAGCAGGAAGACAGGGTCGACAGATACGCAGTATTTT
-	TRBJ2-3	TRBV7-9	TRBD1	CASSLRTGPDTQYF	TGTGCCAGCAGCCTCAGGACAGGTCCCGATACGCAGTATTTT
-	TRBJ1-3	TRBV18	-	CASSSVDRSSGNTIYF	TGTGCCAGCTCATCAGTCGACAGGAGCTCTGGAAACACCATATATTTT
-	TRBJ1-1	TRBV6-2/TRBV6-3	-	CASSLQGANTEAFF	TGTGCCAGCAGTTTACAGGGTGCGAACACTGAAGCTTTCTTT
-	TRBJ1-2	TRBV6-2/TRBV6-3	TRBD1	CASSDRAPYRYTF	TGTGCCAGCAGCGACAGGGCCCCTTATCGCTACACCTTC
-	TRBJ1-2	TRBV28	-	CATGAAEGGGYTF	TGTGCCACTGGGGCGGCGGAGGGAGGTGGCTACACCTTC
-	TRBJ1-5	TRBV2	TRBD1	CASSEGFPGQLNQPQHF	TGTGCCAGCAGTGAAGGATTCCCGGGACAGCTTAATCAGCCCCAGCATTTT
once	TRBJ1-4	TRBV19	TRBD1	CASSTITGTGGEKLFF	TGTGCCAGTAGCACTATTACCGGGACAGGAGGTGAAAAACTGTTTTTT
-	TRBJ1-2	TRBV5-6	-	CASSLEGVAGHGYTF	TGTGCCAGCAGCTTGGAAGGCGTGGCAGGGCATGGCTACACCTTC
-	TRBJ2-7	TRBV2	TRBD1	CASSYGPGQGSYEQYF	TGTGCCAGCAGCTACGGCCCGGGACAGGGTTCCTACGAGCAGTACTTC
-	TRBJ2-3	TRBV7-6	TRBD2	CASSLGGGARDTQYF	TGTGCCAGCAGCTTAGGCGGGGGGGCCAGAGATACGCAGTATTTT
many	TRBJ1-2	TRBV28	TRBD1	CASSLSRGARFYGYTF	TGTGCCAGCAGTTTGTCCAGGGGGGCAAGGTTTTATGGCTACACCTTC
-	TRBJ2-7	TRBV19	TRBD2	CASSPRAGGSYEQYF	TGTGCCAGTAGTCCACGGGCGGGGGGTTCCTACGAGCAGTACTTC
-	TRBJ2-3	TRBV20-1	TRBD1	CSASLGQGIADTQYF	TGCAGTGCTAGTTTGGGACAGGGAATTGCAGATACGCAGTATTTT
-	TRBJ1-2	TRBV5-6	-	CASSLAGFYGYTF	TGTGCCAGCAGCTTGGCAGGGTTCTATGGCTACACCTTC
-	TRBJ1-5	TRBV5-8	-	CASSLAITNGQPQHF	TGTGCCAGCAGCTTGGCCATAACTAACGGTCAGCCCCAGCATTTT